One TCR beta chain is described in this entry. Its target is not known. A much more abundant neighbour one base away suggests this may be a read error. The treatment is: roughly 11-day PBMC culture with coronavirus spike peptide pools or control peptides (ViraFEST assay). These data originate in a study of vaccination and CD4 T cells after COVID-19. For the study at large: Two of the convalescents were Hispanic, and the group consisted of six males and four females.

This CDR3 has 15 residues. Trimming left V 3 bases short and J 4 bases short, with 13 bases between. CDR1 and CDR2 (germline): GTSNPN, SVGIG (reference sequence). The assay that was used to sequence DNA from cultured CD4+ T cells was the Oncomine TCR Beta short-read assay. Via MiXCR, TCRdb re-called the PCR reads, giving one row per CDR3 protein. The table records fewer than 9,500 distinct CDR3 sequences, roughly 56% of them present only once. This clonotype originated in a human donor who had recovered from COVID-19. The chain uses TRBV30 and TRBJ1-6, with no clear D. Sequenced sample: CD4+ T cells from blood, cultured in vitro. CDR3 bases: TGTGCCTGGAGCCCCTTTGGTGGGTATAATTCACCCCTCCACTTT. Its translation: CAWSPFGGYNSPLHF.